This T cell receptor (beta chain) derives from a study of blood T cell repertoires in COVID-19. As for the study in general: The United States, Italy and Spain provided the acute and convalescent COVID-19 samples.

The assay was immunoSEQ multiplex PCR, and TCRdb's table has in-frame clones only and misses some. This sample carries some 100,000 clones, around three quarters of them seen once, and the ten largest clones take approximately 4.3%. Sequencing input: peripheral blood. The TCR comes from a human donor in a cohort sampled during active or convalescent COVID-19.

The CDR3 coding sequence is TGTGCCAGTAGCCAGGGGACACCTAATGAAAAACTGTTTTTT. This translates into CASSQGTPNEKLFF. The chain is built from TRBV19 and TRBJ1-4; maybe TRBD1 (6 bases). The CDR3 sequence is 14 residues long. Trimming took 6 bases from V and 3 from J, leaving 11 bases between them. Germline CDR1 reads LNHDA; CDR2 reads SQIVND (reference sequence).